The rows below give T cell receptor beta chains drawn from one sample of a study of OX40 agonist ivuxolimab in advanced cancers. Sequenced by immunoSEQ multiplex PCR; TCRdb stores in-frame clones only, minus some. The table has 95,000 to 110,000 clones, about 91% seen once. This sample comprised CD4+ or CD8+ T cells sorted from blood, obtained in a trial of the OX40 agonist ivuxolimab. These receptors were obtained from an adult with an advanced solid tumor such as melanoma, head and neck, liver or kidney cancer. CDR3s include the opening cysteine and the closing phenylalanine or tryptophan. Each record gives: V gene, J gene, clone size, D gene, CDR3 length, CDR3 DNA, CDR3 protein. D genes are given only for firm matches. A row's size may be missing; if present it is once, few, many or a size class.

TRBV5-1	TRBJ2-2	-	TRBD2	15	TGCGCCAGCAGCCCGGGACTAGGGAACACCGGGGAGCTGTTTTTT	CASSPGLGNTGELFF
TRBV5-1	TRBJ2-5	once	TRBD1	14	TGCGCCAGCAGCCCGCGACAGGGTTTGGAGACCCAGTACTTC	CASSPRQGLETQYF
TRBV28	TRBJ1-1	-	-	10	TGTGCCAGCAGGGAAACTGAAGCTTTCTTT	CASRETEAFF
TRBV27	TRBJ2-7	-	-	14	TGTGCCAGCAGTTTAGAGGACGGAACCTACGAGCAGTACTTC	CASSLEDGTYEQYF
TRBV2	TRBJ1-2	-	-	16	TGTGCCAGCAGTGTCCCCCTGCAGGCCCATAACTATGGCTACACCTTC	CASSVPLQAHNYGYTF
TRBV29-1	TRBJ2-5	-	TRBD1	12	TGCAGCGTTACCGGGACAGAAGAGACCCAGTACTTC	CSVTGTEETQYF
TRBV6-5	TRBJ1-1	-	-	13	TGTGCCACGTGGGGTCCGGCGAACACTGAAGCTTTCTTT	CATWGPANTEAFF
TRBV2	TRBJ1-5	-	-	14	TGTGCCAGCAGTGAATCGCAGGAGACTCAGCCCCAGCATTTT	CASSESQETQPQHF
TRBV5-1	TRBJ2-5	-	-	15	TGCGCCAGCAGCTTGGGGACAGTTTTTCAAGAGACCCAGTACTTC	CASSLGTVFQETQYF
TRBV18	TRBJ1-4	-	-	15	TGTGCCAGCTCACCATCCCAGGGGATGGACGAAAAACTGTTTTTT	CASSPSQGMDEKLFF
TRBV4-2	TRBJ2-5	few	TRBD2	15	TGTGCCAGCAGCCACCGGACTAGTCCTACTGAGACCCAGTACTTC	CASSHRTSPTETQYF
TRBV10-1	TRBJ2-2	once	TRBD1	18	TGCGCCAGCAGTGATCAGGCCCCGCGCCCAGGGGGCACCGGGGAGCTGTTTTTT	CASSDQAPRPGGTGELFF